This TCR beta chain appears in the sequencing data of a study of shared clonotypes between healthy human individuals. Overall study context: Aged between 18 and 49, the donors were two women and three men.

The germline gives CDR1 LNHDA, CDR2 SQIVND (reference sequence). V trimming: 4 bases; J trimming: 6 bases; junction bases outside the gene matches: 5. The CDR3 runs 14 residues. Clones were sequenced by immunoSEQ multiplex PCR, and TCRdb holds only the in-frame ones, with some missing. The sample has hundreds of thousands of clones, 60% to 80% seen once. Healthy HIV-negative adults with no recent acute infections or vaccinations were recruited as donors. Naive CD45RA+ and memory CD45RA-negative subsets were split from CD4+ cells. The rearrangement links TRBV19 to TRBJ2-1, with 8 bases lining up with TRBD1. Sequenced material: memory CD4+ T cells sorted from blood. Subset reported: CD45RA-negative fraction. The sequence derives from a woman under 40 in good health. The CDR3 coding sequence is TGTGCCAGTAGTAGGACAGGGTTGGGCAATGAGCAGTTCTTC. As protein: CASSRTGLGNEQFF.